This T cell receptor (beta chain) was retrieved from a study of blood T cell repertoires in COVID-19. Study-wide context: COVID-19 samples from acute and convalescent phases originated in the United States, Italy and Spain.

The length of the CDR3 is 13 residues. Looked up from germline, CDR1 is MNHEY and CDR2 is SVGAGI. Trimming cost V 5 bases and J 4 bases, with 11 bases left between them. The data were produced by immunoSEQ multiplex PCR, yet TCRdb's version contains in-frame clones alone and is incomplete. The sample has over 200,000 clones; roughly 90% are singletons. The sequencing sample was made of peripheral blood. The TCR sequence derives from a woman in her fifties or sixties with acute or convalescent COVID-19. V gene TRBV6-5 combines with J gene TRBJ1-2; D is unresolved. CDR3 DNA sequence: TGTGCCAGCAGTCTACGGGTTTCCTATGGCTACACCTTC. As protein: CASSLRVSYGYTF.